These 29 T cell receptor beta chains originate from one sample sequenced in a study of shared clonotypes between healthy human individuals. The repertoire was sequenced with immunoSEQ multiplex PCR; TCRdb's copy has only in-frame clones and lacks some. The table lists around 1,100,000 clones, roughly 80% of them singletons. Sequencing used memory CD4+ T cells from PBMCs. Subset meaning: CD45RA-negative fraction. The origin of the receptors is a young man in good health. Some clones in this sample may be carry-over from other donors' samples.

The chain links TRBV2 to TRBJ2-6, with no clear D. CDR1 and CDR2 (germline): SNHLY, FYNNEI. The CDR3 contains 14 residues. V was clipped by 7 bases and J by 2 bases, with 9 bases between them. This CDR3 is CASKPGTGANVLTF. DNA of the CDR3: TGTGCCAGCAAGCCAGGAACTGGGGCCAACGTCCTGACTTTC.

Regarding this clone: With a much larger clone just one base away, this may be a read error. Other nucleotide sequences in the sample specify the same CDR3. The CDR3 is CASSLGRTNTGELFF. CDR3 bases: TGCGCCAGCAGCTTGGGACGGACGAACACCGGGGAGCTGTTTTTT. The J gene is TRBJ2-2, the V gene TRBV5-1; D gene uncertain. V was cut by 0 bases and J by 0 bases, with 6 bases left in between. CDR3 length: 15 amino acids. Germline V gene data show CDR1 as SGHRS and CDR2 as YFSETQ. The complete variable domain, with remaining parts taken from reference TRBV5-1 and TRBJ2-2, reads KAGVTQTPRYLIKTRGQQVTLSCSPISGHRSVSWYQQTPGQGLQFLFEYFSETQRNKGNFPGRFSGRQFSNSRSEMNVSTLELGDSALYLCASSLGRTNTGELFFGEGSRLTVL.

J is TRBJ2-3 and V is TRBV5-6; D gene ambiguous. This CDR3 spans 12 amino acids. Germline values: CDR1 SGHDT, CDR2 YYEEEE. V was shortened by 4 bases and J by 6 bases, with 9 bases between the two germline ends. CDR3 in amino acids: CASSLTADTQYF. The CDR3, as DNA: TGTGCCAGCAGCCTGACGGCGGATACGCAGTATTTT.

For this clone: The likely explanation is a read error, given a far larger clone one base away. Other DNA sequences from this sample encode an identical CDR3 as well. The chain joins TRBV28 to TRBJ2-5, with D hard to call. The V end lost 6 bases, the J end lost 2 bases, and 4 bases lay between the germline ends. From germline, CDR1 is MDHEN and CDR2 SYDVKM. There are 11 residues in the CDR3. The CDR3 nucleotides are TGTGCCAGCAGGGAACAAGAGACCCAGTACTTC. It specifies CASREQETQYF. The full variable domain, completed using reference TRBV28 and TRBJ2-5, is DVKVTQSSRYLVKRTGEKVFLECVQDMDHENMFWYRQDPGLGLRLIYFSYDVKMKEKGDIPEGYSVSREKKERFSLILESASTNQTSMYLCASREQETQYFGPGTRLLVL.

The chain is built from TRBV18 and TRBJ2-1, with D perhaps matching TRBD2 (6 bases). The germline V and J ends were trimmed by 2 bases and 12 bases, with 17 bases remaining between them. The CDR3 spans 14 residues. CDR1 and CDR2 (germline): KGHSH, LQKENI. CDR3 coding DNA: TGTGCCAGCTCACCAAGGGGACTCCTGGTCGGGCAGTTCTTC. Translating it yields CASSPRGLLVGQFF.

The chain couples TRBV18 to TRBJ2-5; TRBD1 aligns across 9 bases. Germline loops: CDR1 KGHSH, CDR2 LQKENI. J was trimmed by 5 bases and V by 4 bases; bases with no gene match: 5. The CDR3 totals 14 residues. CDR3 DNA: TGTGCCAGCTCACTTCCCGGGACAGGGGAGACCCAGTACTTC. It is translated as CASSLPGTGETQYF. The full variable domain, completed using reference TRBV18 and TRBJ2-5, is NAGVMQNPRHLVRRRGQEARLRCSPMKGHSHVYWYRQLPEEGLKFMVYLQKENIIDESGMPKERFSAEFPKEGPSILRIQQVVRGDSAAYFCASSLPGTGETQYFGPGTRLLVL.

V usage is TRBV2 and J usage is TRBJ1-2; no clear D gene. Germline CDR1 SNHLY, CDR2 FYNNEI. The V end lost 5 bases, the J end lost 5 bases, and 21 bases lay between the germline ends. This CDR3 has 16 residues. CDR3: CASSPIERTATYGYTF. In DNA form, the CDR3 reads TGTGCCAGCAGTCCAATAGAGCGGACGGCGACGTATGGCTACACCTTC. The complete variable domain, with remaining parts taken from reference TRBV2 and TRBJ1-2, reads EPEVTQTPSHQVTQMGQEVILRCVPISNHLYFYWYRQILGQKVEFLVSFYNNEISEKSEIFDDQFSVERPDGSNFTLKIRSTKLEDSAMYFCASSPIERTATYGYTFGSGTRLTVV.

The sample holds a few counts of this clone. The gene calls are TRBV19 and TRBJ2-1; D is unclear. Germline V gene sequence: CDR1 LNHDA, CDR2 SQIVND (reference sequence). Trimming took off 7 bases at V and 0 bases at J, with 10 bases between the two ends. The CDR3 runs to 14 residues. CDR3 DNA: TGTGCCAGTACCCAACCTAGCTCCTACAATGAGCAGTTCTTC. Its protein product is CASTQPSSYNEQFF. Variable domain in full (rest from reference TRBV19 and TRBJ2-1): DGGITQSPKYLFRKEGQNVTLSCEQNLNHDAMYWYRQDPGQGLRLIYYSQIVNDFQKGDIAEGYSVSREKKESFPLTVTSAQKNPTAFYLCASTQPSSYNEQFFGPGTRLTVL.

The chain links TRBV5-1 to TRBJ1-1; no clear D. V lost 0 bases, J lost 1 base, and 7 bases lay in between. The CDR3 contains 14 residues. CDR1 and CDR2 from the germline V gene are SGHRS and YFSETQ. The CDR3 DNA reads as TGCGCCAGCAGCTTGGTGCTGGGGAACACTGAAGCTTTCTTT. This encodes CASSLVLGNTEAFF.

The chain carries TRBV6-5 and TRBJ2-7; TRBD2 matches 11 bases. The CDR3 sequence is 14 residues long. Germline assignment: CDR1 MNHEY and CDR2 SVGAGI. V trimming: 5 bases; J trimming: 5 bases; junction bases outside the gene matches: 5. This CDR3 reads CASSDSGRAHEQYF. The CDR3 nucleotides read TGTGCCAGCAGTGATAGCGGGAGGGCCCACGAGCAGTACTTC.

The chain couples TRBV19 to TRBJ2-2; 11 positions match TRBD2. Germline lookup yields CDR1 LNHDA and CDR2 SQIVND (reference sequence). The CDR3 totals 19 residues. The V gene end was trimmed by 3 bases and the J gene end by 3 bases; junction bases not matched to a gene: 12. The CDR3 spells CASSIPGSSGRADTGELFF. Written as DNA, the CDR3 is TGTGCCAGTAGTATCCCGGGGAGTAGCGGGAGGGCCGACACCGGGGAGCTGTTTTTT.

CDR3 DNA: TGTGCCAGCAGTGCCCTCGGACAGGGTGAGGGTCAGCCCCAGCATTTT. Translating gives CASSALGQGEGQPQHF. The rearrangement links TRBV2 to TRBJ1-5; 8 bases align to TRBD1. V lost 4 bases and J lost 6; bases outside the gene matches: 11. The CDR3 covers 16 residues. Looked up from germline, CDR1 is SNHLY and CDR2 is FYNNEI.

This chain links TRBV7-7 with TRBJ2-1; TRBD2 agrees at 9 bases. The germline V gene has CDR1 SSHAT and CDR2 FNYEAQ (reference sequence). With V trimmed by 5 bases and J by 7 bases, 9 bases remained unmatched. CDR3 size: 15 residues. CDR3 coding DNA: TGTGCCAGCAGCAACCGACTAGCGGAGGAGAATGAGCAGTTCTTC. Translating it yields CASSNRLAEENEQFF.

This clone was seen once. CDR3 nucleotide sequence: TGTGCCAGCTCACGAACGGGACTTGGGCCCTACGAGCAGTACTTC. Translated: CASSRTGLGPYEQYF. The rearrangement joins TRBV2 to TRBJ2-7, with a tentative D call TRBD2 (6 bases). Trimming removed 8 bases at V and 2 bases at J, with 19 bases between. The CDR3 has 15 residues. Germline assignment: CDR1 SNHLY and CDR2 FYNNEI.

In its sample, this clone was seen once. The chain employs TRBV7-3 and TRBJ1-3; D is ambiguous. Looked up from germline, CDR1 is SGHTA and CDR2 is FQGTGA. Trimming cost V 3 bases and J 2 bases, with 8 bases left between them. The CDR3 covers 14 residues. The CDR3 bases are TGTGCCAGCAGCTTGTCGGTAGCTGGAAACACCATATATTTT. It is translated as CASSLSVAGNTIYF. The full variable domain, rest sourced from reference TRBV7-3 and TRBJ1-3, is GAGVSQTPSNKVTEKGKYVELRCDPISGHTALYWYRQSLGQGPEFLIYFQGTGAADDSGLPNDRFFAVRPEGSVSTLKIQRTERGDSAVYLCASSLSVAGNTIYFGEGSWLTVV.

This chain joins TRBV5-1 and TRBJ1-2; 10 nucleotides match TRBD1. The germline V gene encodes CDR1 SGHRS and CDR2 YFSETQ. The CDR3 spans 15 residues. V shed 2 bases, J shed 10 bases, and the junction held 11 bases outside the gene matches. The CDR3 coding sequence is TGCGCCAGCAGCTTAGGGACAGGGGCTCCGGGAGACTACACCTTC. It encodes CASSLGTGAPGDYTF.

The chain is built from TRBV4-1 and TRBJ2-1, with TRBD2 identical over 7 bases. The junction had 16 bases not matched to a gene; V was cut back by 0 bases and J by 5 bases. The V gene's germline CDR1 is MGHRA and CDR2 YSYEKL. This CDR3 is 19 amino acids long. This CDR3 reads CASSQESPRVGAGNNEQFF. CDR3 DNA sequence: TGCGCCAGCAGCCAAGAGAGTCCCAGGGTAGGAGCGGGGAACAATGAGCAGTTCTTC.

This clone is a singleton in its sample. A junction end diverges from the germline sequence, so it may reflect a read error. V usage is TRBV4-3 and J usage is TRBJ2-1, with D maybe TRBD2 (6 bases). The CDR3 has 16 residues. Germline V gene data show CDR1 as LGHNA and CDR2 as YSLEER. The CDR3 DNA follows: TGCGCCAGCAGCCAAGAGTGGATTGGGGAGGCCAATACAGTGGTCTTC. Protein product: CASSQEWIGEANTVVF.

This rearrangement joins TRBV5-6 to TRBJ2-7; D gene ambiguous. The CDR3 totals 16 residues. The germline V gene encodes CDR1 SGHDT and CDR2 YYEEEE. Trimming took 2 bases from V and 2 from J, leaving 17 bases between them. CDR3 amino acids: CASSFFQPGRAYEQYF. CDR3 DNA sequence: TGTGCCAGCAGCTTCTTCCAGCCCGGAAGAGCCTACGAGCAGTACTTC.

J is TRBJ1-1 and V is TRBV5-6; 7 bases align to TRBD1. Germline V gene data show CDR1 as SGHDT and CDR2 as YYEEEE. There are 16 residues in the CDR3. The trim removed 0 bases at V and 1 base at J, leaving 6 bases unmatched. CDR3 DNA: TGTGCCAGCAGCTTGGAACAGGGGAAGTGGAACACTGAAGCTTTCTTT. This encodes CASSLEQGKWNTEAFF.

Details on this clone: A much larger clone lies one base from this, so it may be a read error. The chain joins TRBV5-5 to TRBJ1-1, with D possibly being TRBD1 (6 bases). The V end lost 4 bases, the J end lost 0 bases, and 10 bases lay between the germline ends. This CDR3 comprises 14 residues. Germline assignment: CDR1 SGHKS and CDR2 YYEKEE (reference sequence). The CDR3 protein is CASSPTGLNTEAFF. DNA for the CDR3: TGTGCCAGCAGCCCGACAGGACTGAACACTGAAGCTTTCTTT.

DNA for the CDR3: TGTGCCAGCCGAGAGGCAGGGGCGGAAGAGACCCAGTACTTC. Translation: CASREAGAEETQYF. V gene TRBV27 combines with J gene TRBJ2-5; possible D gene TRBD1, 6 bases. The CDR3 sequence is 14 residues long. Germline-derived CDR1 and CDR2 are MNHEY and SMNVEV (reference sequence). The V end lost 8 bases, the J end lost 3 bases, and 16 bases lay between the germline ends.

There are a few counts of this clone. CDR3: CASSSPSGTGGFYGYTF. For the CDR3, the DNA is TGTGCCAGCAGTTCCCCGTCCGGGACAGGGGGCTTCTATGGCTACACCTTC. The V and J genes are TRBV27 and TRBJ1-2; the match to TRBD1 covers 12 bases. The length of the CDR3 is 17 residues. The germline CDR1 and CDR2 sequences are MNHEY and SMNVEV (reference sequence). Losses at the gene ends were 4 bases for V and 4 bases for J; bases not matched to a gene: 10.

The chain uses TRBV4-1 and TRBJ2-5, with 8 nucleotides matching TRBD2. Germline CDR1 MGHRA, CDR2 YSYEKL. J gave up 9 bases and V 1 base, and 10 bases lay outside the gene matches. The CDR3 contains 15 residues. The CDR3 here is CASSQALAGHQAQYF. CDR3 DNA sequence: TGCGCCAGCAGCCAAGCCCTAGCGGGCCATCAGGCCCAGTACTTC.

In this sample, this clone turned up many times. The genes are TRBV29-1 and TRBJ2-3; the D gene is possibly TRBD2 (5 bases). V lost 5 bases and J 6 bases, leaving 9 bases between the germline ends. There are 11 residues in the CDR3. Germline loops: CDR1 SQVTM, CDR2 ANQGSEA. The CDR3 loop reads CSVTGKDTQYF. CDR3 bases: TGCAGCGTTACGGGGAAGGATACGCAGTATTTT.

The V gene is TRBV5-4, the J gene TRBJ2-1, with D perhaps matching TRBD1 (6 bases). The CDR3 covers 15 residues. Germline CDR1 reads SGHNT; CDR2 reads YYREEE (reference sequence). The ends were cut back, 6 bases at V and 7 bases at J, with 20 bases in the middle. Here the CDR3 DNA reads TGTGCCAGCACTCCACAGGGAAGGGTCTTGAATGAGCAGTTCTTC. Its protein is CASTPQGRVLNEQFF.

The gene calls are TRBV5-1 and TRBJ2-1; TRBD2 might be the D (6 bases). Germline-derived CDR1 and CDR2 are SGHRS and YFSETQ. This CDR3 region has 16 residues. V gave up 0 bases and J gave up 0 bases, with 10 bases separating them. The CDR3, as DNA: TGCGCCAGCAGCTTGGCCGGGAGCGCCTCCTACAATGAGCAGTTCTTC. Residues: CASSLAGSASYNEQFF. Complete variable domain (other parts from reference TRBV5-1 and TRBJ2-1): KAGVTQTPRYLIKTRGQQVTLSCSPISGHRSVSWYQQTPGQGLQFLFEYFSETQRNKGNFPGRFSGRQFSNSRSEMNVSTLELGDSALYLCASSLAGSASYNEQFFGPGTRLTVL.

The V gene is TRBV5-4, the J gene TRBJ2-1, with a weak D call TRBD1 (5 bases). With 0 bases removed from V and 5 bases from J, the gap between germline ends came to 12 bases. The CDR3 consists of 15 residues. CDR1 and CDR2 (germline): SGHNT, YYREEE (reference sequence). CDR3 sequence (DNA): TGTGCCAGCAGCTTGGAGCAGGGCGGAGACAATGAGCAGTTCTTC. The encoded protein is CASSLEQGGDNEQFF.

This chain links TRBV6-1 with TRBJ2-2; D unclear. The CDR3 spans 13 residues. Germline-derived CDR1 and CDR2 are MNHNS and SASEGT. The V and J ends lost 8 bases and 4 bases respectively, with 11 bases between them. CDR3 nucleotide sequence: TGTGCCAGCCGGGTTGGCGGCACCGGGGAGCTGTTTTTT. This gives the protein CASRVGGTGELFF.